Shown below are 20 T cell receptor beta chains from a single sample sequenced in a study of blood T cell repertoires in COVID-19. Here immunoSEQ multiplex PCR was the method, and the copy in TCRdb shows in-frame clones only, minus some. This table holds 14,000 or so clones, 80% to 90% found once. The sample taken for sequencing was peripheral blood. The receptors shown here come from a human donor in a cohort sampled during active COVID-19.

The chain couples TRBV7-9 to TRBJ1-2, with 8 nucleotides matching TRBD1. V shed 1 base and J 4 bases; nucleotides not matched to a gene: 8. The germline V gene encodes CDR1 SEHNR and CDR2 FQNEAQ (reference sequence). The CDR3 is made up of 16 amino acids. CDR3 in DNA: TGTGCCAGCAGCTTAGAGGTTGGGACAGGTTCCTATGGCTACACCTTC. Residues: CASSLEVGTGSYGYTF.

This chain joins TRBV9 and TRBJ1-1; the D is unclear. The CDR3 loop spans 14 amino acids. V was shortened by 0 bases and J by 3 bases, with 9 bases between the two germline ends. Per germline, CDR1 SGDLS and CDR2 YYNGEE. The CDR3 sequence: CASSVDPDYTEAFF. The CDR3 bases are TGTGCCAGCAGCGTAGATCCAGACTACACTGAAGCTTTCTTT.

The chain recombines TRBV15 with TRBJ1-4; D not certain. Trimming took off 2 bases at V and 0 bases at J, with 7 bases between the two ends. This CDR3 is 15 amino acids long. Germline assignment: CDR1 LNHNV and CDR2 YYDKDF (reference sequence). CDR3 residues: CATSRPGSTNEKLFF. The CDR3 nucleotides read TGTGCCACCAGCAGACCGGGATCAACTAATGAAAAACTGTTTTTT. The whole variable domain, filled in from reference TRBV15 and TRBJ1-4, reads DAMVIQNPRYQVTQFGKPVTLSCSQTLNHNVMYWYQQKSSQAPKLLFHYYDKDFNNEADTPDNFQSRRPNTSFCFLDIRSPGLGDTAMYLCATSRPGSTNEKLFFGSGTQLSVL.

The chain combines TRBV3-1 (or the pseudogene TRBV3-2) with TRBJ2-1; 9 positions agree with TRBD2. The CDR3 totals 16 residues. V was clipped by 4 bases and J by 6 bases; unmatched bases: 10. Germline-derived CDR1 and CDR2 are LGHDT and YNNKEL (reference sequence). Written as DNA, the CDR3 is TGTGCCAGCAGCCCTCCGAAGCTAGCGGGGTTCAATGAGCAGTTCTTC. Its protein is CASSPPKLAGFNEQFF.

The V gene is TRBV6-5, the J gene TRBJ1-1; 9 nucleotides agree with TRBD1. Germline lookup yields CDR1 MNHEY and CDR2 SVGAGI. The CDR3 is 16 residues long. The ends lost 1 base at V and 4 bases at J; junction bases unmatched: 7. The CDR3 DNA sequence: TGTGCCAGCAGTTACTGGGCGGGACAGGGTGGCACTGAAGCTTTCTTT. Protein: CASSYWAGQGGTEAFF.

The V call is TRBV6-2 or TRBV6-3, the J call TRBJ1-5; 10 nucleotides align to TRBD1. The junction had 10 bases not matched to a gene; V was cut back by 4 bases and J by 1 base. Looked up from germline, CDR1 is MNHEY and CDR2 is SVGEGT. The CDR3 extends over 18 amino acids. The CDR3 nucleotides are TGTGCCAGCAGTTTTCCGGGACAGGGGATCTCCAGCAATCAGCCCCAGCATTTT. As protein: CASSFPGQGISSNQPQHF.

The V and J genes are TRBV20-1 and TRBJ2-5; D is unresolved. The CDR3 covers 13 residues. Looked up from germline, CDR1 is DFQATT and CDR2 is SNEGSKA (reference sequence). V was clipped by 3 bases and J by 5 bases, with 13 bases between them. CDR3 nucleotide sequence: TGCAGTGCTAGTCGTAGTCGCTTCGAGACCCAGTACTTC. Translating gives CSASRSRFETQYF.

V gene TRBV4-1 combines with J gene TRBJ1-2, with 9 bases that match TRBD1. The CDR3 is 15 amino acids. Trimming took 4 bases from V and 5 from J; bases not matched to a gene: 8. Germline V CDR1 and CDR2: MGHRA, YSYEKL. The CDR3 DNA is TGCGCCAGCAGCCCCCGGACAGGGGAATCTTATGGCTACACCTTC. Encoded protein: CASSPRTGESYGYTF.

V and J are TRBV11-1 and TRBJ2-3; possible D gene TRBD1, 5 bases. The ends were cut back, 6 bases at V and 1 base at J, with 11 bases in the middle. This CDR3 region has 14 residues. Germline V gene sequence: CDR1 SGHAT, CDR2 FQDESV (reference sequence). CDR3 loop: CASSAGIGTDTQYF. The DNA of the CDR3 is TGTGCCAGCAGTGCAGGGATCGGCACAGATACGCAGTATTTT.

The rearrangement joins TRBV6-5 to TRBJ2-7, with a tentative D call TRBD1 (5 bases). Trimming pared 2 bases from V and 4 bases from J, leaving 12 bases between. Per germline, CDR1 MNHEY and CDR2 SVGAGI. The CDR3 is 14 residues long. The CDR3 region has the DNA TGTGCCAGCAGTTACGCAGGGATCGGGTACGAGCAGTACTTC. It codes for CASSYAGIGYEQYF.

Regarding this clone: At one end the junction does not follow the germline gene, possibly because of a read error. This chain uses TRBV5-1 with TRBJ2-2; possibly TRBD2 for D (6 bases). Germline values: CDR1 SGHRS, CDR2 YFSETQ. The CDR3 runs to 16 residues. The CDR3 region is CASSLAGTANAGELFF. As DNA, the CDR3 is TGCGCCAGCAGCTTGGCCGGGACTGCGAACGCCGGGGAGCTGTTTTTT.

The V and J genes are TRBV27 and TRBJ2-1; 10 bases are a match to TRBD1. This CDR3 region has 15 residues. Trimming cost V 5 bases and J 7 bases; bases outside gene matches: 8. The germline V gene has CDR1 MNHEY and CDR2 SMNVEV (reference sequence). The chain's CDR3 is CASSVKPGQGNEQFF. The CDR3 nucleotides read TGTGCCAGCAGTGTCAAACCGGGACAGGGGAATGAGCAGTTCTTC.

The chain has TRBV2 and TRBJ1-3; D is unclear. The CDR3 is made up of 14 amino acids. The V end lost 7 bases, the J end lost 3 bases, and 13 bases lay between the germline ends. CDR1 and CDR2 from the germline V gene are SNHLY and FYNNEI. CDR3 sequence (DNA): TGTGCCAGCACCGAGGGAAGCGGTGGAAACACCATATATTTT. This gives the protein CASTEGSGGNTIYF. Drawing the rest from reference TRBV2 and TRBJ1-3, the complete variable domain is EPEVTQTPSHQVTQMGQEVILRCVPISNHLYFYWYRQILGQKVEFLVSFYNNEISEKSEIFDDQFSVERPDGSNFTLKIRSTKLEDSAMYFCASTEGSGGNTIYFGEGSWLTVV.

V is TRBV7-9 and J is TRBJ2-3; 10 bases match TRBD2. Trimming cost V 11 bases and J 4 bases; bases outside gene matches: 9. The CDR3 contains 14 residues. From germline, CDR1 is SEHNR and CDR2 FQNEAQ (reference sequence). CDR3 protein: CADQREGRSDTQYF. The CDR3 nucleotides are TGTGCCGACCAGCGGGAGGGCCGTTCAGATACGCAGTATTTT.

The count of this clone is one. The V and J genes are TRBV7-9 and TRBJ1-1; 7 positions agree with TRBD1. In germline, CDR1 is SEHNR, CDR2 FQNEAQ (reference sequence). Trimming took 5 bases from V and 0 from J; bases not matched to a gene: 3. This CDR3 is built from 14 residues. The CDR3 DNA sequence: TGTGCCAGCAGCGGTGGGACAGTGAACACTGAAGCTTTCTTT. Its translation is CASSGGTVNTEAFF. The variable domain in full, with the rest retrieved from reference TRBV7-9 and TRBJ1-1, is DTGVSQNPRHKITKRGQNVTFRCDPISEHNRLYWYRQTLGQGPEFLTYFQNEAQLEKSRLLSDRFSAERPKGSFSTLEIQRTEQGDSAMYLCASSGGTVNTEAFFGQGTRLTVV.

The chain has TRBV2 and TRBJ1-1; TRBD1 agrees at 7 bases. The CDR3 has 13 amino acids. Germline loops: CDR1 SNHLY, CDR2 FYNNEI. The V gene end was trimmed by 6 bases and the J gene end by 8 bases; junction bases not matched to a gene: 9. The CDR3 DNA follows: TGTGCCAGCAGGGGGGACAGTATGTGGGAAGCTTTCTTT. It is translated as CASRGDSMWEAFF.

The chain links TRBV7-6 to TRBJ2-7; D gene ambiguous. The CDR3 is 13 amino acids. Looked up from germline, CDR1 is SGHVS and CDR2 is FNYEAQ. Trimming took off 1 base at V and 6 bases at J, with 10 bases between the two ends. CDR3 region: CASSLGPSVEQYF. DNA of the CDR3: TGTGCCAGCAGCTTAGGTCCTTCAGTCGAGCAGTACTTC.

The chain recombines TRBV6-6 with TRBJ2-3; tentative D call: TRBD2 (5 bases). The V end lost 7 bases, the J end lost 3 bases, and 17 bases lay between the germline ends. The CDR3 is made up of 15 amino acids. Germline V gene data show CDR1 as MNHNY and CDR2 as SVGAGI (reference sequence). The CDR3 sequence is CASTPSPPGTDTQYF. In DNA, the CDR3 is TGTGCCAGCACCCCATCTCCTCCGGGGACAGATACGCAGTATTTT.

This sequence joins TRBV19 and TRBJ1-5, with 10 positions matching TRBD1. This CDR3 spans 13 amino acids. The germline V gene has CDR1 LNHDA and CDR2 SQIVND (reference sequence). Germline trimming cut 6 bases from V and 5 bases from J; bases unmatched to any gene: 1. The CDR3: CASSGQGDQPQHF. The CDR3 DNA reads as TGTGCCAGTAGCGGACAGGGGGATCAGCCCCAGCATTTT.

The CDR3: CASGLAGIQETQYF. CDR3 in DNA: TGTGCCAGCGGACTAGCGGGGATTCAAGAGACCCAGTACTTC. V usage is TRBV5-5 and J usage is TRBJ2-5; 12 bases align to TRBD2. The germline CDR1 and CDR2 sequences are SGHKS and YYEKEE (reference sequence). The CDR3 contains 14 residues. The J segment lost 2 bases and the V segment lost 7 bases, leaving 3 bases of the junction unmatched.